This T cell receptor (beta chain) was observed in a study of beta chain features in type 1 diabetes. Germline-derived CDR1 and CDR2 are LGHNA and YNFKEQ. The CDR3 sequence is 17 residues long. V was trimmed by 0 bases and J by 0 bases, leaving 15 bases between them. Of the isolated RNA, all was reverse transcribed, and so the sequenced material was expressed TCRB transcripts. Here immunoSEQ multiplex PCR was the method, and the copy in TCRdb shows in-frame clones only, minus some. The repertoire includes 130,000 to 150,000 clones, 6.9% of them detected once, and about 1.3% sits in the top ten. V and J are TRBV4-2 and TRBJ2-7; possibly TRBD1 for D (6 bases). Input material: central memory CD4+ T cells from blood. The clonotype originates from a woman aged 30 to 39 in good health. The CDR3: CASSQDLGTGSSYEQYF. The CDR3 nucleotides read TGTGCCAGCAGCCAAGATCTTGGAACAGGGAGCTCCTACGAGCAGTACTTC.